The rows below give T cell receptor beta chains drawn from one sample of a study of cytomegalovirus exposure and HLA in healthy donors. Repertoires were generated with immunoSEQ multiplex PCR, while TCRdb's copy carries only in-frame clones and drops some. The sample has more than 85,000 clones; about 75% are singletons. Sequenced input: PBMCs. The receptor source for this set is a man between 25 and 39 years old in good health and CMV-seropositive. CDR3s include the opening cysteine and the closing phenylalanine or tryptophan. A D gene is named only where the DNA matches it firmly. Clone size appears in some rows only: once, few, many, or a class for an expanded clone.

D gene	V gene	J gene	clone size	CDR3 protein	CDR3 DNA
NA	TRBV7-2	TRBJ1-1	NA	CASSLAAVATEAFF	TGTGCCAGCAGCTTAGCTGCGGTTGCGACTGAAGCTTTCTTT
NA	TRBV25-1	TRBJ2-7	once	CASSEAATYEQYF	TGTGCCAGCAGTGAAGCGGCCACCTACGAGCAGTACTTC
TRBD1	TRBV4-3	TRBJ2-2	few	CASSQIQGAGELFF	TGCGCCAGCAGCCAAATACAGGGGGCCGGGGAGCTGTTTTTT
NA	TRBV30	TRBJ1-2	NA	CAWREGHHGPYGYTF	TGTGCCTGGAGGGAAGGACACCACGGACCTTATGGCTACACCTTC
TRBD1	TRBV5-5	TRBJ1-4	few	CASSPSGTGDEKLFF	TGTGCCAGCAGCCCCTCCGGGACAGGAGATGAAAAACTGTTTTTT
NA	TRBV29-1	TRBJ1-4	NA	CSVVGGAANEKLFF	TGCAGCGTTGTAGGGGGGGCGGCTAATGAAAAACTGTTTTTT
TRBD1	TRBV30	TRBJ2-3	NA	CAWRGTGGTDTQYF	TGTGCCTGGAGGGGTACAGGGGGCACAGATACGCAGTATTTT
NA	TRBV2	TRBJ1-2	NA	CASSERQVYGYTF	TGTGCCAGCAGTGAAAGGCAGGTCTATGGCTACACCTTC
TRBD1	TRBV11-2	TRBJ2-5	NA	CASSITNTWTGGETQYF	TGTGCCAGCAGCATAACAAACACCTGGACAGGGGGAGAGACCCAGTACTTC
NA	TRBV29-1	TRBJ2-1	NA	CSVERGTLNEQFF	TGCAGCGTTGAAAGGGGGACGCTCAATGAGCAGTTCTTC
NA	TRBV30	TRBJ1-6	NA	CAWSVPGISYNSPLHF	TGTGCCTGGAGTGTACCGGGGATCTCCTATAATTCACCCCTCCACTTT
TRBD1	TRBV2	TRBJ1-1	few	CASSPSRRGQTEAFF	TGTGCCAGCAGCCCAAGTCGCAGGGGGCAAACTGAAGCTTTCTTT
TRBD1	TRBV2	TRBJ2-7	NA	CASRGTGGGQYF	TGTGCCAGCAGGGGGACAGGGGGCGGGCAGTACTTC
NA	TRBV7-2	TRBJ1-2	few	CASSLDGTLPDGYTF	TGTGCCAGCAGCTTAGACGGGACTCTTCCTGATGGCTACACCTTC
NA	TRBV5-1	TRBJ2-4	NA	CASSLGGRTGGSIQYF	TGCGCCAGCAGCTTGGGGGGCAGGACAGGAGGGAGCATTCAGTACTTC
NA	TRBV6-5	TRBJ1-6	NA	CASKGQNNSPLHF	TGTGCCAGCAAAGGACAGAACAATTCACCCCTCCACTTT
NA	TRBV7-9	TRBJ1-4	NA	CASSLNQNEKLFF	TGTGCCAGCAGCTTAAATCAGAATGAAAAACTGTTTTTT
TRBD2	TRBV4-2	TRBJ2-1	NA	CASSQDLGLASARGSYNEQFF	TGTGCCAGCAGCCAAGATCTAGGACTAGCATCCGCCCGGGGCTCCTACAATGAGCAGTTCTTC
NA	TRBV7-6	TRBJ1-4	NA	CASSFSGTNEKLFF	TGTGCCAGCAGCTTCTCAGGGACTAATGAAAAACTGTTTTTT
TRBD1	TRBV4-1	TRBJ2-3	NA	CASSQDWTGTSTDTQYF	TGCGCCAGCAGCCAAGATTGGACAGGCACTAGCACAGATACGCAGTATTTT
NA	TRBV7-9	TRBJ1-1	NA	CSSSLALGGTEAFF	TGTTCCAGCAGCTTAGCCCTAGGGGGAACTGAAGCTTTCTTT
NA	TRBV6-1	TRBJ2-2	few	CASSESSGNTGELFF	TGTGCCAGCAGTGAGTCCAGCGGAAACACCGGGGAGCTGTTTTTT
TRBD1	TRBV5-6	TRBJ2-2	NA	CASSPQGFANTGELFF	TGTGCCAGCAGCCCACAGGGGTTCGCGAACACCGGGGAGCTGTTTTTT
TRBD1	TRBV2	TRBJ1-3	NA	CASIPGQGTNTIYF	TGTGCCAGCATTCCGGGACAGGGGACAAACACCATATATTTT
TRBD2	TRBV30	TRBJ2-5	NA	CAWTGGETQYF	TGTGCCTGGACGGGGGGGGAGACCCAGTACTTC
TRBD2	TRBV28	TRBJ2-3	NA	CASSSTSGGYTDTQYF	TGTGCCAGCAGTTCCACTAGCGGGGGGTACACAGATACGCAGTATTTT
NA	TRBV6-5	TRBJ2-3	NA	CASTPFGLSTDTQYF	TGTGCCAGCACCCCATTTGGGCTAAGCACAGATACGCAGTATTTT
NA	TRBV7-9	TRBJ2-2	NA	CASSLMPTGTGELFF	TGTGCCAGCAGCTTAATGCCCACAGGGACCGGGGAGCTGTTTTTT
NA	TRBV7-9	TRBJ1-1	few	CASSQGTFGRPEAFF	TGTGCCAGCAGCCAAGGTACGTTCGGGAGACCTGAAGCTTTCTTT
NA	TRBV5-1	TRBJ1-6	NA	CASSLGQSYNSPLHF	TGCGCCAGCAGCTTAGGACAGAGCTATAATTCACCCCTCCACTTT
NA	TRBV7-3	TRBJ2-2	NA	CSSSLGPADTGELFF	TGTTCCAGCAGCTTAGGGCCAGCCGACACCGGGGAGCTGTTTTTT
TRBD1	TRBV27	TRBJ1-2	NA	CASSFWPHRGHGYTF	TGTGCCAGCAGTTTTTGGCCCCACAGGGGCCATGGCTACACCTTC